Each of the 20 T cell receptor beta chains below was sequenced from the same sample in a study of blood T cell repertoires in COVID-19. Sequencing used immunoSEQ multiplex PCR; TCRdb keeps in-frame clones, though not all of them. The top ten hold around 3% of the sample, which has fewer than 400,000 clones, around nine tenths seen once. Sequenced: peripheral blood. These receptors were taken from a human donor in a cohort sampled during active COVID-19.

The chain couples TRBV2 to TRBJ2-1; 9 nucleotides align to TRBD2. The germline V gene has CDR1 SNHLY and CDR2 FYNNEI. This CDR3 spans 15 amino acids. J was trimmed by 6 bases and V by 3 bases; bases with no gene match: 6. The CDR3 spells CASSDWREGPNEQFF. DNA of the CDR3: TGTGCCAGCAGTGACTGGCGGGAGGGCCCCAATGAGCAGTTCTTC.

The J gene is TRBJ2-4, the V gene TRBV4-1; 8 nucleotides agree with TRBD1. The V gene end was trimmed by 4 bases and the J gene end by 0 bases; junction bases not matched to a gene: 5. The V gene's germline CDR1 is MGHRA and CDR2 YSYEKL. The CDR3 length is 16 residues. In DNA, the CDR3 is TGCGCCAGCAGCCCAGGACAGGGATTAGCCAAAAACATTCAGTACTTC. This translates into CASSPGQGLAKNIQYF.

CDR3 loop: CASSIDRRRTEAFF. CDR3 DNA: TGTGCCAGTAGTATAGATAGGCGGAGGACTGAAGCTTTCTTT. The chain couples TRBV19 to TRBJ1-1; D not certain. V lost 0 bases and J 5 bases, leaving 10 bases between the germline ends. The CDR3 extends over 14 amino acids. Germline values: CDR1 LNHDA, CDR2 SQIVND (reference sequence).

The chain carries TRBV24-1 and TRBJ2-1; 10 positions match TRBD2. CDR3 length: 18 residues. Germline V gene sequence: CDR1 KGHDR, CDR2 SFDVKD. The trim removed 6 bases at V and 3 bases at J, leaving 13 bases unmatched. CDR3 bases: TGTGCCACCAGTAGGGCTAGCGGGAGTCAGGGATTCTACAATGAGCAGTTCTTC. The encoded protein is CATSRASGSQGFYNEQFF.

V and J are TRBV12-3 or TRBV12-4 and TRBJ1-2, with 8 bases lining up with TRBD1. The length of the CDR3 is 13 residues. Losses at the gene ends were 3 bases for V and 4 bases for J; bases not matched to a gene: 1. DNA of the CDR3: TGTGCCAGCAGTTTCGGGACAGGCTATGGCTACACCTTC. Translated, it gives CASSFGTGYGYTF.

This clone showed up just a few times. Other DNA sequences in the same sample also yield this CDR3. The CDR3 DNA sequence: TGTGCCAGCAGCCTGGACAGGGGGCACGAGCAGTACTTC. It specifies CASSLDRGHEQYF. This chain links TRBV5-4 with TRBJ2-7; TRBD1 aligns across 11 bases. The J segment lost 5 bases and the V segment lost 4 bases, leaving 2 bases of the junction unmatched. Germline V CDR1 and CDR2: SGHNT, YYREEE (reference sequence). The CDR3 runs 13 residues.

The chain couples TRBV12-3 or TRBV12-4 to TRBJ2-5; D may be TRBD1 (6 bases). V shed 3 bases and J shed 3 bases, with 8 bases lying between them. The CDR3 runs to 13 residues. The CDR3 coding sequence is TGTGCCAGCAGTTTCGGGGACAAAGAGACCCAGTACTTC. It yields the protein CASSFGDKETQYF.

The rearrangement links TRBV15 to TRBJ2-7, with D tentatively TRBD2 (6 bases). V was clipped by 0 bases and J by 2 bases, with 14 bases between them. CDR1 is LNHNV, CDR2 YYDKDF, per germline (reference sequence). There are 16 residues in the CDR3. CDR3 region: CATSRDAEGSAYEQYF. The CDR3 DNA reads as TGTGCCACCAGCAGAGATGCGGAGGGGAGTGCCTACGAGCAGTACTTC.

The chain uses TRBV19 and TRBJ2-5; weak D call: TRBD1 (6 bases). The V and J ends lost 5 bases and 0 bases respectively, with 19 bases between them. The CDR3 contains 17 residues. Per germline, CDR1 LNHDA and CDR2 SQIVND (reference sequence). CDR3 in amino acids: CASSPYPTDRYQETQYF. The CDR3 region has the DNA TGTGCCAGTAGTCCATACCCCACCGACAGGTACCAAGAGACCCAGTACTTC.

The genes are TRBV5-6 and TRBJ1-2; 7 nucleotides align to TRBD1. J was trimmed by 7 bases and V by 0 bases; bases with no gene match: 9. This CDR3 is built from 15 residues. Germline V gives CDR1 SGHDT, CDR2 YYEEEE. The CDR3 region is CASSLGLEGAFGYTF. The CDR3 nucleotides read TGTGCCAGCAGCTTGGGATTAGAGGGGGCCTTTGGCTACACCTTC.

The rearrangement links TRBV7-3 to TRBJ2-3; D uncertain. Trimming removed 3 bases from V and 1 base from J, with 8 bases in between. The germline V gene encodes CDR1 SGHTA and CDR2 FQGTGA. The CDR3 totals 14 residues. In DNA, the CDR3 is TGTGCCAGCAGCTTTCTCGGTGGCACAGATACGCAGTATTTT. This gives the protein CASSFLGGTDTQYF.

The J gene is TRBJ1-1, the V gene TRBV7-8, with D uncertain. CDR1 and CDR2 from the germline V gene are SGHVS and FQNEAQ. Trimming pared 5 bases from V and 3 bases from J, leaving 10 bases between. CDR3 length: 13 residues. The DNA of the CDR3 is TGTGCCAGCAGCCTCCACGGAGACACTGAAGCTTTCTTT. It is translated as CASSLHGDTEAFF.

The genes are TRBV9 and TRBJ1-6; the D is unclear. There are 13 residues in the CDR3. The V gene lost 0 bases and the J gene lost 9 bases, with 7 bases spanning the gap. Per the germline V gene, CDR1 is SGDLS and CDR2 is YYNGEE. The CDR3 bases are TGTGCCAGCAGCGTAGACTCGGGTTCACCCCTCCACTTT. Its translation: CASSVDSGSPLHF.

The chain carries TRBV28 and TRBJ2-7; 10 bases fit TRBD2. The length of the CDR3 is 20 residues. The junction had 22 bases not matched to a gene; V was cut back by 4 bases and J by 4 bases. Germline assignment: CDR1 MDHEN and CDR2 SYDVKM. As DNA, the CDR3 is TGTGCCAGCAGTTCCCCCCCTTGGGCTAGCGGGAGTTGGGGCTCTTACGAGCAGTACTTC. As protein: CASSSPPWASGSWGSYEQYF.

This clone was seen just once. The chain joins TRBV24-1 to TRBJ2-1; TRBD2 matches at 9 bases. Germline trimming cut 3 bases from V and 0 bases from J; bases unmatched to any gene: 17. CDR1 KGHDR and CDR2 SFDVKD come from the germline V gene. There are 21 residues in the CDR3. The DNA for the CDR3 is TGTGCCACCAGTGATCCTACCCGTGGGACTAGCCGATCGAGCTCCTACAATGAGCAGTTCTTC. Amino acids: CATSDPTRGTSRSSSYNEQFF.

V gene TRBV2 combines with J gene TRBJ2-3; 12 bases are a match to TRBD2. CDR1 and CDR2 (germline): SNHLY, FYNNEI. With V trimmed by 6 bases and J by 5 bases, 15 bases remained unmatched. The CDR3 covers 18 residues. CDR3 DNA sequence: TGTGCCAGCAGCCTACGACTAGCGGGGGCCTCTGGGGGAGATACGCAGTATTTT. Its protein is CASSLRLAGASGGDTQYF.

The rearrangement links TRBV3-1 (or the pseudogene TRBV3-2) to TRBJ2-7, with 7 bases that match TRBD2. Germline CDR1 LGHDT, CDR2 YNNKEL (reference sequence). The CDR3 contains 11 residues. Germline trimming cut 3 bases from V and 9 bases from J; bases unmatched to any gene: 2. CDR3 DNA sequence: TGTGCCAGCAGCCACGGACTAGGGCAGTACTTC. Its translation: CASSHGLGQYF.

In DNA, the CDR3 is TGTGCCAGCAGTGCGTCTAGGACTAAAGAGCAGTACTTC. Translated: CASSASRTKEQYF. V usage is TRBV2 and J usage is TRBJ2-7; weak D call: TRBD2 (6 bases). V gave up 4 bases and J gave up 7 bases, with 14 bases separating them. This CDR3 contains 13 residues. Germline V gene data show CDR1 as SNHLY and CDR2 as FYNNEI. Based on the CDR3 plus reference TRBV2 and TRBJ2-7, the full variable domain is EPEVTQTPSHQVTQMGQEVILRCVPISNHLYFYWYRQILGQKVEFLVSFYNNEISEKSEIFDDQFSVERPDGSNFTLKIRSTKLEDSAMYFCASSASRTKEQYFGPGTRLTVT.

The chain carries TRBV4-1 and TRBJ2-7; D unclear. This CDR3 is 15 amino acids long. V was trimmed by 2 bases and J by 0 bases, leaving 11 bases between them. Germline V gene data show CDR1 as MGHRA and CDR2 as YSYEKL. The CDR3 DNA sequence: TGCGCCAGCAGCCAACCATTACTAAGCTCCTACGAGCAGTACTTC. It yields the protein CASSQPLLSSYEQYF.

CDR3 in DNA: TGTGCCAGTACCAGTTACAATAATCGGACAGGGGCGAACACTGAAGCTTTCTTT. It specifies CASTSYNNRTGANTEAFF. This chain uses TRBV19 with TRBJ1-1; 9 bases line up with TRBD1. This CDR3 comprises 18 residues. Germline-derived CDR1 and CDR2 are LNHDA and SQIVND (reference sequence). The ends lost 7 bases at V and 1 base at J; junction bases unmatched: 16.